This T cell receptor (beta chain) was sequenced during a study of OX40 agonist ivuxolimab in advanced cancers. General study points: CD8+ T cells were the subset that, on average, had more expanded clones than CD4+.

The CDR3 is 14 amino acids. Per the germline V gene, CDR1 is MNHNY and CDR2 is SVGAGI (reference sequence). V was clipped by 2 bases and J by 0 bases, with 8 bases between them. Points on this clone: Its antigen is still unknown.

Sequencing used immunoSEQ multiplex PCR; TCRdb keeps in-frame clones, though not all of them. The sample contains 90,000 to 100,000 clones, 70% to 90% of which appear only once. This TCR derives from an adult with an advanced solid tumor such as melanoma, head and neck, liver or kidney cancer. Sequencing was performed on CD4+ or CD8+ T cells sorted from blood, taken in a trial of the OX40 agonist ivuxolimab. The chain is built from TRBV6-6 and TRBJ2-7; a possible D gene is TRBD1 (5 bases). CDR3 coding DNA: TGTGCCAGCAGTTACAGGGGAAGCTCCTACGAGCAGTACTTC. Translation gives CASSYRGSSYEQYF.